The T cell receptor beta chain described here comes from a study of blood T cells in healthy people across ages. The germline V gene has CDR1 LNHNV and CDR2 YYDKDF (reference sequence). Deletions cut 8 bases from V and 4 bases from J, with 10 bases between. The CDR3 is made up of 12 amino acids. It was 9.5 to 10 milliliters of peripheral blood that were drawn from each donor. Then a second PCR, running about 7 to 11 cycles, was carried out with a sample-barcoded 5' primer and a J-beta primer mix. Samples each returned at least 3 million CDR3-containing paired-end reads. TCRdb re-derived calls from the 5' RACE reads in MiXCR, one entry per CDR3 protein. The sample consists of some 760,000 distinct CDR3 sequences, about 25% of them appearing once. This same sample was also taken into another study, of T cells of mothers and their children. That report notes: Whether related or unrelated, pairs show similar shaping of TCR recombination output by thymic selection. Clones that were microchimeric and persistent were not detected among T cells.

Sequencing used blood. The receptor was derived from a boy between 10 and 17 years old in good health. This sequence joins TRBV15 and TRBJ2-3; unclear D gene. CDR3 in amino acids: CATGRWADTQYF. In DNA, the CDR3 is TGTGCCACCGGGCGTTGGGCAGATACGCAGTATTTT.